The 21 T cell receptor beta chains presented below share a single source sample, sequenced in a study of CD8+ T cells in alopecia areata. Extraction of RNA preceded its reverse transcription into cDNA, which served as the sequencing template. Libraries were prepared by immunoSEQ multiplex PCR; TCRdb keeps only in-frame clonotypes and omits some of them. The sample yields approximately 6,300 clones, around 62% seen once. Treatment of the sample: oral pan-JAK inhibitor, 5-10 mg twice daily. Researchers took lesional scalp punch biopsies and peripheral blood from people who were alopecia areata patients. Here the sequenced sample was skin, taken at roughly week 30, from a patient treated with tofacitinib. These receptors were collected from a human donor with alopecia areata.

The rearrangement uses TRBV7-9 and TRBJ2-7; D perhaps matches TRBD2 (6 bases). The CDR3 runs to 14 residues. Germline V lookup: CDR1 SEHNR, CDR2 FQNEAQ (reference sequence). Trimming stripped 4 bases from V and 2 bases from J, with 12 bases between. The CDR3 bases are TGTGCCAGCAGCTCAGCGGGTTTTCCCTACGAGCAGTACTTC. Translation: CASSSAGFPYEQYF.

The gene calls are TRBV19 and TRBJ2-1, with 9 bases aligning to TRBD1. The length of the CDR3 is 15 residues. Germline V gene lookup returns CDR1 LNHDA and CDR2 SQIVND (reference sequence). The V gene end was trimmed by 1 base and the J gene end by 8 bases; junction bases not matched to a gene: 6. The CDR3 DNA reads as TGTGCCAGTAGTATAGGTCTGGACAGGGGTTATGAGCAGTTCTTC. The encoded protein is CASSIGLDRGYEQFF. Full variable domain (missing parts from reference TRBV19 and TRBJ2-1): DGGITQSPKYLFRKEGQNVTLSCEQNLNHDAMYWYRQDPGQGLRLIYYSQIVNDFQKGDIAEGYSVSREKKESFPLTVTSAQKNPTAFYLCASSIGLDRGYEQFFGPGTRLTVL.

DNA of the CDR3: TGTGCCTGGACAGGGACTTTGAGCTCCTACGAGCAGTACTTC. Its protein is CAWTGTLSSYEQYF. V gene TRBV30 combines with J gene TRBJ2-7; a possible D gene is TRBD2 (6 bases). The CDR3 consists of 14 residues. V lost 4 bases and J lost 0, with 13 bases in between. Germline CDR1 and CDR2: GTSNPN and SVGIG (reference sequence).

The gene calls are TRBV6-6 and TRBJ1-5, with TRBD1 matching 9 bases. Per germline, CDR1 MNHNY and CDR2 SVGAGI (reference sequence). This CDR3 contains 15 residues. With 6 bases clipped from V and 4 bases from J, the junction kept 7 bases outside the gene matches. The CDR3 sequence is CASSPGGTGNQPQHF. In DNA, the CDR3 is TGTGCCAGCAGCCCTGGGGGGACAGGGAATCAGCCCCAGCATTTT.

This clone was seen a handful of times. CDR3 sequence reads: CASSQDHRVSSGNTIYF. CDR3 nucleotides: TGTGCCAGCAGCCAAGATCACCGCGTGTCCTCTGGAAACACCATATATTTT. The gene calls are TRBV14 and TRBJ1-3; D is unresolved. The CDR3 consists of 17 residues. The V end was cut by 0 bases, the J end by 0 bases, with 12 bases between. Germline CDR1 and CDR2: SGHDN and FVKESK. Variable domain in full (rest from reference TRBV14 and TRBJ1-3): EAGVTQFPSHSVIEKGQTVTLRCDPISGHDNLYWYRRVMGKEIKFLLHFVKESKQDESGMPNNRFLAERTGGTYSTLKVQPAELEDSGVYFCASSQDHRVSSGNTIYFGEGSWLTVV.

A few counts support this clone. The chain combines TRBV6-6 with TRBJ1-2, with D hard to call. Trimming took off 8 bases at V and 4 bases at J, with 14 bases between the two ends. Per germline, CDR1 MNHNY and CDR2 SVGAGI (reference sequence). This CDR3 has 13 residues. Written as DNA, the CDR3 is TGTGCCAGCGGCACCCCGGGCCCCTATGGCTACACCTTC. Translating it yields CASGTPGPYGYTF.

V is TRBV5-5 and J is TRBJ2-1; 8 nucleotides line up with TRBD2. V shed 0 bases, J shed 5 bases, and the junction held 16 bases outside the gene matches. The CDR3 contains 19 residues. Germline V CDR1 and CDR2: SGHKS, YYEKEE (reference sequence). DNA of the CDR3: TGTGCCAGCAGCTTGGTTGCCGTTTCCGGGACTAGGACCAACAATGAGCAGTTCTTC. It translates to CASSLVAVSGTRTNNEQFF.

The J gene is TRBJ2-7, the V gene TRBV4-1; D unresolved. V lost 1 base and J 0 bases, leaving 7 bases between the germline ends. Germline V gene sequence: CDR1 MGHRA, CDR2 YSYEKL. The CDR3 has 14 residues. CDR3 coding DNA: TGCGCCAGCAGCCAAGGAGAAAGCTCCTACGAGCAGTACTTC. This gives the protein CASSQGESSYEQYF.

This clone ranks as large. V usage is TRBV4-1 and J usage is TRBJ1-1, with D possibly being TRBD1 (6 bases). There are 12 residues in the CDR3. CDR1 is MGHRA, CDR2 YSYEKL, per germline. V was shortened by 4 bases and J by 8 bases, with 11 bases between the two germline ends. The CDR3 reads CASSRPGQEAFF. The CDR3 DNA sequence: TGCGCCAGCAGCCGACCGGGACAAGAAGCTTTCTTT.

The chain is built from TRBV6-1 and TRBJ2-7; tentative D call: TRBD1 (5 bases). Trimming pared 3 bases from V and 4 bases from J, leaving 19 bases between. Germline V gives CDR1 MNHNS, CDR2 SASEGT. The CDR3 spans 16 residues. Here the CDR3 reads CASSDQGPPGLYEQYF. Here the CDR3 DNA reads TGTGCCAGCAGTGATCAGGGCCCTCCGGGCTTGTACGAGCAGTACTTC.

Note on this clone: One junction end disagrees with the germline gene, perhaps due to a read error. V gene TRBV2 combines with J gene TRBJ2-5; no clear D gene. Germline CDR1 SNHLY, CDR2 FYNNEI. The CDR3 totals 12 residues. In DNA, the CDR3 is TGTGCCAGTAGTGAGCAGCAAGAGACCCAGTACTTC. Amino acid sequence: CASSEQQETQYF.

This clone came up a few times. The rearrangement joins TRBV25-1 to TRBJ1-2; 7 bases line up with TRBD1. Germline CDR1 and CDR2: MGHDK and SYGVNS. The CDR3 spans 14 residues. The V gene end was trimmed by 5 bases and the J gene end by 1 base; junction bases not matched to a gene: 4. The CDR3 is CASSRTGLNYGYTF. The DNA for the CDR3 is TGTGCCAGCAGTAGGACAGGACTTAACTATGGCTACACCTTC.

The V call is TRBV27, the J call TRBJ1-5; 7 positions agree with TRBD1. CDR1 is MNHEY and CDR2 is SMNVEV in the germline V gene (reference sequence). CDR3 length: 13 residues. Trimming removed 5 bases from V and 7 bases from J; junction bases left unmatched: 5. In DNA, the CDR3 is TGTGCCAGCAGTACAGGGGAAGGCCAGCCCCAGCATTTT. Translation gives CASSTGEGQPQHF.

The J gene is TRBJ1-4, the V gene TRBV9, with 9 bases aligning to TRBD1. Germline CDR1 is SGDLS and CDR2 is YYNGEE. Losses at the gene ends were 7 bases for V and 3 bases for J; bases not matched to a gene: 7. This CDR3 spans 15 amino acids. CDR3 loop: CASGGQGTANEKLFF. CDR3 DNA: TGTGCCAGCGGGGGACAGGGAACAGCTAATGAAAAACTGTTTTTT.

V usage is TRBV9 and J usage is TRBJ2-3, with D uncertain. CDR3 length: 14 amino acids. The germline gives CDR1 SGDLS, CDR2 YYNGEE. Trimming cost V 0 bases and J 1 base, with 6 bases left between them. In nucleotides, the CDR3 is TGTGCCAGCAGCGTAGAAGGCGGCACAGATACGCAGTATTTT. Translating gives CASSVEGGTDTQYF.

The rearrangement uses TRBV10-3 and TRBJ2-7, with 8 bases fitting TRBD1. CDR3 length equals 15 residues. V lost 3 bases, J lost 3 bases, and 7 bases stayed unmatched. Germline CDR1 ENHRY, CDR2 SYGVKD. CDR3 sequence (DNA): TGTGCCATCAGTGAAGGGACAGGCTACGTCTACGAGCAGTACTTC. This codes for CAISEGTGYVYEQYF.

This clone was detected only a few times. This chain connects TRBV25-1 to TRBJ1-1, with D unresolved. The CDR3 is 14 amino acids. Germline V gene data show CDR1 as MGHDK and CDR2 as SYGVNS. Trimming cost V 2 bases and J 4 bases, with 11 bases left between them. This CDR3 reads CASSENGGITEAFF. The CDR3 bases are TGTGCCAGCAGTGAAAACGGAGGGATCACTGAAGCTTTCTTT.

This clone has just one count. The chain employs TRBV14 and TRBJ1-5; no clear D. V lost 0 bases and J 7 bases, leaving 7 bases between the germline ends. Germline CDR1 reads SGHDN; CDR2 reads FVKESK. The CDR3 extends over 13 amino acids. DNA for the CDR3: TGTGCCAGCAGCCAAGACTGGCGGCAGCCCCAGCATTTT. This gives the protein CASSQDWRQPQHF. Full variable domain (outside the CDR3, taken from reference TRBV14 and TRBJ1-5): EAGVTQFPSHSVIEKGQTVTLRCDPISGHDNLYWYRRVMGKEIKFLLHFVKESKQDESGMPNNRFLAERTGGTYSTLKVQPAELEDSGVYFCASSQDWRQPQHFGDGTRLSIL.

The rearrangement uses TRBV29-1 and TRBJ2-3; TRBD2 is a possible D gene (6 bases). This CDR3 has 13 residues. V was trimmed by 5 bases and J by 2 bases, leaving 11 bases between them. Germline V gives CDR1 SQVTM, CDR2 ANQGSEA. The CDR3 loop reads CSVYWTITDTQYF. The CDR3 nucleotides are TGCAGCGTTTATTGGACTATCACAGATACGCAGTATTTT.

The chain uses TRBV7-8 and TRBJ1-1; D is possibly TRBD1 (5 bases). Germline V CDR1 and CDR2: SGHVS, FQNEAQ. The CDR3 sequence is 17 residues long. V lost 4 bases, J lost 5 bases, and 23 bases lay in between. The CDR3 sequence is CASSSGVAGRGRTEAFF. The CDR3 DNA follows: TGTGCCAGCAGCTCTGGGGTGGCAGGGCGGGGCCGGACTGAAGCTTTCTTT.

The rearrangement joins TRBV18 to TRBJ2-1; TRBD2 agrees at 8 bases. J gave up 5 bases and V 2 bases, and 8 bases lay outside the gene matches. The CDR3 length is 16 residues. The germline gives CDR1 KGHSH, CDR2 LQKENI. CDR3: CASSPISGGLNNEQFF. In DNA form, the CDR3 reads TGTGCCAGCTCACCAATCAGCGGGGGACTTAACAATGAGCAGTTCTTC.